The rows below give T cell receptor beta chains drawn from one sample of a study of blood T cells in healthy people across ages. Each CDR3 protein is one row after TCRdb ran MiXCR on the 5' RACE reads. The profile shows 1.5 million to 2 million distinct CDR3 sequences, about 49% of them singletons. What was sequenced was blood. The receptors were gathered from a woman aged 40-49 years in good health. CDR3s include the opening cysteine and the closing phenylalanine or tryptophan. D genes are given only for firm matches. A clone size is listed for some rows: how often the clone was seen (once, few, many), or a class if it is expanded.

clone size	J gene	D gene	V gene	CDR3 DNA	CDR3 protein
-	TRBJ2-6	-	TRBV6-1	TGTGCCAGCAGCCCGGACTATACGAACTCTGGGGCCAACGTCCTGACTTTC	CASSPDYTNSGANVLTF
-	TRBJ2-7	-	TRBV5-4	TGTGCCAGCAGCTTGGAGGGGCAGGGGCCTTCGTACGAGCAGTACTTC	CASSLEGQGPSYEQYF
-	TRBJ1-5	-	TRBV20-1	TGCAGTGCTAGAGGGGACACAGGTAATCAGCCCCAGCATTTT	CSARGDTGNQPQHF
-	TRBJ2-7	TRBD1	TRBV13	TGTGCCAGCAGCCAGGCGACAGGGTTTACCTACGAGCAGTACTTC	CASSQATGFTYEQYF
few	TRBJ2-1	TRBD2	TRBV7-9	TGTGCCAGCAGGTCCTCCCTAGCGGGGGGGGGTGATGAGCAGTTCTTC	CASRSSLAGGGDEQFF
few	TRBJ2-7	TRBD2	TRBV20-1	TGCAGTGCTAGTCAACTAGCGGGGCTTCCCTACGAGCAGTACTTC	CSASQLAGLPYEQYF
-	TRBJ2-3	-	TRBV29-1	TGCAGCGTTGAGGTGCAGGGCACAGATACGCAGTATTTT	CSVEVQGTDTQYF
-	TRBJ1-5	-	TRBV28	TGTGCCAGCAGTGAAGCGGCCTTCAATCAGCCCCAGCATTTT	CASSEAAFNQPQHF
few	TRBJ1-1	-	TRBV3-1	TGTGCCAGCAGCCAAGACCGGACAGACAAGAACACTGAAGCTTTCTTT	CASSQDRTDKNTEAFF
-	TRBJ1-1	-	TRBV12-3/TRBV12-4	TGTGCCAGCAGTTTAGCGGTCCCTGAAGCTTTCTTT	CASSLAVPEAFF
-	TRBJ2-1	-	TRBV28	TGTGCCAGCAGCACCGGGCGGGGCGGATACAATGAGCAGTTCTTC	CASSTGRGGYNEQFF
-	TRBJ1-1	-	TRBV4-3	TGCGCCAGCAGCCAAGACCACAGGGTAAGAACTGAAGCTTTCTTT	CASSQDHRVRTEAFF
-	TRBJ2-6	-	TRBV5-6	TGTGCCAGCAGCTTGAGGACACTCTCTGGGGCCAACGTCCTGACTTTC	CASSLRTLSGANVLTF
-	TRBJ1-2	-	TRBV27	TGTGCCAGCAGTTGGGGAGCGGACTATGGCTACATCTTC	CASSWGADYGYIF
-	TRBJ2-1	TRBD2	TRBV28	TGTGCCAGCACCGAACTAGCGGGGCCCTACAATGAGCAGTTCTTC	CASTELAGPYNEQFF
few	TRBJ1-2	-	TRBV18	TGTGCCAGCTCTCTTGGACTGATCAACTATGGCTACACCTTC	CASSLGLINYGYTF
few	TRBJ2-6	-	TRBV12-3/TRBV12-4	TGTGCCAGCAGTTCTCCTAGGGGAGCTGGGGCCAACGTCCTGACTTTC	CASSSPRGAGANVLTF